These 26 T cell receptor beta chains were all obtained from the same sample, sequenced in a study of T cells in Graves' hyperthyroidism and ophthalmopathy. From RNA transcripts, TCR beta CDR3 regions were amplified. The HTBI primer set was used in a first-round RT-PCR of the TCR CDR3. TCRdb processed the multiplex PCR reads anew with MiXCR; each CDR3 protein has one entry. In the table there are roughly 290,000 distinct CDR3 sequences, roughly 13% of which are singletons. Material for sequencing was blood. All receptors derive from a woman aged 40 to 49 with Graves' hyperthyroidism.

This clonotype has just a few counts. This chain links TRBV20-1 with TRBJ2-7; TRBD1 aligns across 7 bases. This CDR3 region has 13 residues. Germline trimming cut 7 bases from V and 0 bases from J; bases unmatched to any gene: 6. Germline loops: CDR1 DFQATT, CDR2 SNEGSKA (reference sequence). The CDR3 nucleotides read TGCAGTGTCCCGGACAGGAGCTCCTACGAGCAGTACTTC. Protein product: CSVPDRSSYEQYF.

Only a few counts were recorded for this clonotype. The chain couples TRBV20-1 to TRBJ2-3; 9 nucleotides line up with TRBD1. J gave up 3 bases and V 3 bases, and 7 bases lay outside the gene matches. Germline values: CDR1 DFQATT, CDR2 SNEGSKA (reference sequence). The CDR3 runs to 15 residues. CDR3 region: CSASRSQGATDTQYF. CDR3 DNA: TGCAGTGCTAGTCGATCACAGGGGGCTACAGATACGCAGTATTTT.

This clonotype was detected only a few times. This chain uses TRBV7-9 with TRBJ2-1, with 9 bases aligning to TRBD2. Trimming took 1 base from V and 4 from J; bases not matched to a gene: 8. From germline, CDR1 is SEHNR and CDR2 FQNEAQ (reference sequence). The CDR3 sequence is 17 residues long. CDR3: CASSLVGPSGMYNEQFF. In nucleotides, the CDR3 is TGTGCCAGCAGCTTAGTGGGGCCTAGCGGGATGTACAATGAGCAGTTCTTC.

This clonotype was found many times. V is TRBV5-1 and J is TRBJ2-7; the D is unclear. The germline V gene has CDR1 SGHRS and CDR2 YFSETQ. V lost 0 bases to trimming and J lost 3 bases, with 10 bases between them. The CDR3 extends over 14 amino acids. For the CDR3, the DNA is TGCGCCAGCAGCTTGGGGGCCGCTGACTACGAGCAGTACTTC. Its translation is CASSLGAADYEQYF.

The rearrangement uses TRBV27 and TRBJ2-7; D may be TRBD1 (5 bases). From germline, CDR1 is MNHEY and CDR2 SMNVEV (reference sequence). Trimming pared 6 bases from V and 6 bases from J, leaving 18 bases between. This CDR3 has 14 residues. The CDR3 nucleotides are TGTGCCAGCAGAACGTGGGGCGCAGGTACCGAGCAGTACTTC. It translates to CASRTWGAGTEQYF.

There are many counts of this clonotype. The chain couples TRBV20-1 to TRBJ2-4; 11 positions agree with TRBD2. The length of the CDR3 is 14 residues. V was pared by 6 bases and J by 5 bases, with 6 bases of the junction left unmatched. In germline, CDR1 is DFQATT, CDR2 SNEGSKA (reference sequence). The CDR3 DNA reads TGCAGTGCCTTTAAGGGACTAGCGGAAAACATTCAGTACTTC. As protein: CSAFKGLAENIQYF.

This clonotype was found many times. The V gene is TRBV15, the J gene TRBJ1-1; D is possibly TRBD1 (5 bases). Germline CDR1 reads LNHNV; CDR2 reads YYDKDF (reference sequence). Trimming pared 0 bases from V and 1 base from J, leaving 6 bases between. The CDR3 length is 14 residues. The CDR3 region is CATSRDRGNTEAFF. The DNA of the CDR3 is TGTGCCACCAGCAGAGATAGGGGGAACACTGAAGCTTTCTTT.

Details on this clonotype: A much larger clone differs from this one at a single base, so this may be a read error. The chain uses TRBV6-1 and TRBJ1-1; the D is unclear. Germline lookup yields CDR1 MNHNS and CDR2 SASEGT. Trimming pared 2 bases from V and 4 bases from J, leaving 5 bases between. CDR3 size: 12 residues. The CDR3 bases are TGTGCCAGCAGTGAACTTCGCACTGAAGCTTTCTTT. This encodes CASSELRTEAFF.

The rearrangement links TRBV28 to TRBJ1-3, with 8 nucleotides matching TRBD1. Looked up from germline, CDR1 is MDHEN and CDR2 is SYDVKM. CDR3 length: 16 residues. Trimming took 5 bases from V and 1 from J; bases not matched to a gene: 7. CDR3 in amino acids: CASSSPGGASGNTIYF. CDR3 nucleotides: TGTGCCAGCAGTAGTCCAGGGGGCGCTTCTGGAAACACCATATATTTT.

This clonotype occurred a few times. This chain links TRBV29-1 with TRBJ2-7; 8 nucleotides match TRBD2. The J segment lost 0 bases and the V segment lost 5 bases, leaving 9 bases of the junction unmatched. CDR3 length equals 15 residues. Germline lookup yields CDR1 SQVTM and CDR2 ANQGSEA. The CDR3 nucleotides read TGCAGCGTTCTCTCCACAGGGACTAGCTCCTACGAGCAGTACTTC. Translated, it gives CSVLSTGTSSYEQYF.

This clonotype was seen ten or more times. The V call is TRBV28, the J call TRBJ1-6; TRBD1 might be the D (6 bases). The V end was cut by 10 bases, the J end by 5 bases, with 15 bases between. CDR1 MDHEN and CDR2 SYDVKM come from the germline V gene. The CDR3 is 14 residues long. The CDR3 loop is CATRGGTDNSPLHF. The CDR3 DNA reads TGTGCCACTCGAGGGGGGACGGATAATTCACCCCTCCACTTT.

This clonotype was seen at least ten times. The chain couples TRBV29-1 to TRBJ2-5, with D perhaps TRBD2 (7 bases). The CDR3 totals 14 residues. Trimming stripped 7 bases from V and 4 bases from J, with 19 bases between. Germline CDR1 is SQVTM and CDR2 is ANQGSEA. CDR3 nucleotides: TGCAGCGCGGATGGGGGGGCGCAGGGAGAGACCCAGTACTTC. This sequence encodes CSADGGAQGETQYF. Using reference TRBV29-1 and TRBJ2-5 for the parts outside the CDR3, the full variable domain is SAVISQKPSRDICQRGTSLTIQCQVDSQVTMMFWYRQQPGQSLTLIATANQGSEATYESGFVIDKFPISRPNLTFSTLTVSNMSPEDSSIYLCSADGGAQGETQYFGPGTRLLVL.

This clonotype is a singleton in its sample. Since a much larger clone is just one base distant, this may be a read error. In DNA, the CDR3 is TGTGCCATCAGTGAGGTGTCGAACATTGAAGCTTTCTTT. This codes for CAISEVSNIEAFF. This sequence joins TRBV10-3 and TRBJ1-1; no clear D gene. The CDR3 covers 13 residues. CDR1 ENHRY and CDR2 SYGVKD come from the germline V gene.

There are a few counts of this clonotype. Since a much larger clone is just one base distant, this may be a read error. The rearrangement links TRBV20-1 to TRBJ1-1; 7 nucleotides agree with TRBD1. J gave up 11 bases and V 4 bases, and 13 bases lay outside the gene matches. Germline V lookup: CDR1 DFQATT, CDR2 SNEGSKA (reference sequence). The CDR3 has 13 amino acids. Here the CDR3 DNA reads TGCAGTGCTATTCCCGACAGGGCCTCAGAGGCTTTCTTT. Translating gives CSAIPDRASEAFF.

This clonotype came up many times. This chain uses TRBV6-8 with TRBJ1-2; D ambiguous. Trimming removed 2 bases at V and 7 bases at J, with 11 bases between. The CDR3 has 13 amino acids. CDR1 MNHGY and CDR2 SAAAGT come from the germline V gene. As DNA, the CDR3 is TGTGCCAGCAGTTACGGTTTTGTCTGTGGCTACACCTTC. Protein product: CASSYGFVCGYTF.

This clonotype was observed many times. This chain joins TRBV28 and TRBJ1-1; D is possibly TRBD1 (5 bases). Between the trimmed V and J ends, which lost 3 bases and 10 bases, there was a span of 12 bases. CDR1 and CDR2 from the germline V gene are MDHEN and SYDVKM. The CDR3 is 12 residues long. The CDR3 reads CASSFSGDAAFF. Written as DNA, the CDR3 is TGTGCCAGCAGTTTTTCGGGGGATGCAGCTTTCTTT.

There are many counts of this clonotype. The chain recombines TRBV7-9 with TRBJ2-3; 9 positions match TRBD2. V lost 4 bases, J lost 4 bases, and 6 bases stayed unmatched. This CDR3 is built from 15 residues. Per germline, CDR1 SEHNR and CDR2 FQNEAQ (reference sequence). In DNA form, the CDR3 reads TGTGCCAGCAGCTACGCGGGAGGGCCCTCAGATACGCAGTATTTT. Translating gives CASSYAGGPSDTQYF.

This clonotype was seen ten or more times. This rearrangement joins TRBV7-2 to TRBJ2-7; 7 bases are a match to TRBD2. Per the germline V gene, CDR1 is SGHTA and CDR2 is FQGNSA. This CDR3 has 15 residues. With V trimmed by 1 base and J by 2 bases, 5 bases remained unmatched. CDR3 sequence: CASSLGGRPAYEQYF. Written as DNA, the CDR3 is TGTGCCAGCAGCTTAGGCGGGAGACCCGCCTACGAGCAGTACTTC.

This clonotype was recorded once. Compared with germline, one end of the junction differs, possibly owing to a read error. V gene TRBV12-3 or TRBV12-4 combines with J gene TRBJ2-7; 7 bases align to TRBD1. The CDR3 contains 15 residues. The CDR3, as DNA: TGTGCCGGCAGCCCCGACAGGGCTTTATCCTACGAGCAGTACTTC. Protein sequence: CAGSPDRALSYEQYF.

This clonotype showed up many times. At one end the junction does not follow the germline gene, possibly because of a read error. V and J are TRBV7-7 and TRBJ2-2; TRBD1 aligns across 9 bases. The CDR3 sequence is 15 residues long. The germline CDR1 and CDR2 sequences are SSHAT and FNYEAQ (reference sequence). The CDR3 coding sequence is TGTGCTAGCAGCCTAGGGACAGGGAACCCCGGGGAGCTGTTTTTT. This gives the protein CASSLGTGNPGELFF.

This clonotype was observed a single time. The CDR3 nucleotides read TGTGCCAGCAGTGGGACTAGCGGGACCCCGGGCGAGCAGTACTTC. Its protein is CASSGTSGTPGEQYF. This rearrangement joins TRBV2 to TRBJ2-7, with TRBD2 matching 12 bases. The V segment lost 4 bases and the J segment 6 bases; nucleotides outside the gene matches: 7. Germline CDR1 is SNHLY and CDR2 is FYNNEI. There are 15 residues in the CDR3.

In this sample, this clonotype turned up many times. In DNA, the CDR3 is TGTGCCAGCAGTCGGGTTTTGGAGCAGTACTTC. It specifies CASSRVLEQYF. This rearrangement joins TRBV2 to TRBJ2-7; D not certain. This CDR3 contains 11 residues. With 5 bases removed from V and 7 bases from J, the gap between germline ends came to 9 bases. Germline CDR1 SNHLY, CDR2 FYNNEI.

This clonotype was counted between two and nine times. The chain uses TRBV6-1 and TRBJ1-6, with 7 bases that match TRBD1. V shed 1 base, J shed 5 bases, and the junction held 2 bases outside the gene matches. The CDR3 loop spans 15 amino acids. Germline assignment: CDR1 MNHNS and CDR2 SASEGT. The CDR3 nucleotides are TGTGCCAGCAGTGAAGTCACAGGGGATAATTCACCCCTCCACTTT. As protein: CASSEVTGDNSPLHF.

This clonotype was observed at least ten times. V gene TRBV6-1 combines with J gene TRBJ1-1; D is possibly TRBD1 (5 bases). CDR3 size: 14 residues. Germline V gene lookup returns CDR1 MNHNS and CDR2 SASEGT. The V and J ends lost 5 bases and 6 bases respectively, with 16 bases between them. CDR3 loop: CASSLGGAVAEAFF. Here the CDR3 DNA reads TGTGCCAGCAGTTTGGGAGGGGCAGTCGCTGAAGCTTTCTTT.

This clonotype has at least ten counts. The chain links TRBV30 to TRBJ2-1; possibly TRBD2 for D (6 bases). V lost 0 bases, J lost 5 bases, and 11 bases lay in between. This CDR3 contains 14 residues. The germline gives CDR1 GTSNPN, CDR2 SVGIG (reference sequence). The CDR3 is CAWSVGGLNNEQFF. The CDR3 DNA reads TGTGCCTGGAGTGTCGGGGGTTTAAACAATGAGCAGTTCTTC.

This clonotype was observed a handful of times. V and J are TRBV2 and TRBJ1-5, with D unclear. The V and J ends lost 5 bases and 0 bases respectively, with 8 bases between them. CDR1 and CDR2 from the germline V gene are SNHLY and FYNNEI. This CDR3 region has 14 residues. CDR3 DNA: TGTGCCAGCAGTCCGGTGTATAGCAATCAGCCCCAGCATTTT. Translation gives CASSPVYSNQPQHF.